Following are 19 T cell receptor beta chains from one sample sequenced in a study of T cell changes during pregnancy in multiple sclerosis. Profiling relied on immunoSEQ multiplex PCR, and the TCRdb table lists in-frame clones only, not all of them. This sample has about 100,000 clones, with about nine tenths found just once. The source material was peripheral blood, sampled after pregnancy. The receptors here all came from a female donor with multiple sclerosis, enrolled in a pregnancy study.

The chain is built from TRBV9 and TRBJ2-1, with TRBD2 matching 10 bases. The germline CDR1 and CDR2 sequences are SGDLS and YYNGEE. The ends lost 1 base at V and 9 bases at J; junction bases unmatched: 4. The CDR3 spans 14 residues. The CDR3 nucleotides read TGTGCCAGCAGCGTACCTAGCGGGGGCGCTGAGCAGTTCTTC. Protein sequence: CASSVPSGGAEQFF.

The rearrangement links TRBV29-1 to TRBJ2-7; TRBD1 is a possible D gene (6 bases). V was cut by 4 bases and J by 3 bases, with 10 bases left in between. The CDR3 runs 12 residues. Germline V gives CDR1 SQVTM, CDR2 ANQGSEA. The CDR3 bases are TGCAGCGTTGGCCAGGGGCGCTACGAGCAGTACTTC. It specifies CSVGQGRYEQYF.

This chain joins TRBV4-2 and TRBJ2-2, with TRBD2 matching 7 bases. Germline V gene sequence: CDR1 LGHNA, CDR2 YNFKEQ. The CDR3 extends over 17 amino acids. V was clipped by 2 bases and J by 5 bases; unmatched bases: 11. The CDR3 DNA follows: TGTGCCAGCAGCCAACCCGGGACTACCTCGGGAACCGGGGAGCTGTTTTTT. Its protein product is CASSQPGTTSGTGELFF.

This clone showed up just once. The chain employs TRBV9 and TRBJ2-1, with D maybe TRBD2 (6 bases). The V gene lost 1 base and the J gene lost 6 bases, with 20 bases spanning the gap. This CDR3 spans 17 amino acids. CDR1 is SGDLS and CDR2 is YYNGEE in the germline V gene. The chain's CDR3 is CASSVWERGIPRNEQFF. As DNA, the CDR3 is TGTGCCAGCAGCGTATGGGAGCGCGGGATCCCCCGCAATGAGCAGTTCTTC. The full variable domain, rest sourced from reference TRBV9 and TRBJ2-1, is DSGVTQTPKHLITATGQRVTLRCSPRSGDLSVYWYQQSLDQGLQFLIQYYNGEERAKGNILERFSAQQFPDLHSELNLSSLELGDSALYFCASSVWERGIPRNEQFFGPGTRLTVL.

This clone has just one count. V gene TRBV2 combines with J gene TRBJ1-1; D is unresolved. With 0 bases removed from V and 0 bases from J, the gap between germline ends came to 11 bases. The CDR3 runs to 16 residues. CDR1 is SNHLY, CDR2 FYNNEI, per germline. The DNA of the CDR3 is TGTGCCAGCAGTGAAGCGATAGTAGCGATGAACACTGAAGCTTTCTTT. Protein: CASSEAIVAMNTEAFF.

The chain recombines TRBV7-3 with TRBJ2-1, with 10 bases aligning to TRBD2. The CDR3 length is 16 residues. Germline V lookup: CDR1 SGHTA, CDR2 FQGTGA. V trimming: 5 bases; J trimming: 0 bases; junction bases outside the gene matches: 4. The CDR3 sequence is CASSRIAGGSYNEQFF. The CDR3 DNA is TGTGCCAGCAGCCGCATAGCGGGAGGCTCCTACAATGAGCAGTTCTTC.

The V gene is TRBV2, the J gene TRBJ1-4; no clear D. Trimming stripped 4 bases from V and 5 bases from J, with 14 bases between. Per germline, CDR1 SNHLY and CDR2 FYNNEI. CDR3 length: 15 amino acids. The DNA for the CDR3 is TGTGCCAGCAGTGTAGCCAGGTCAATAAATGAAAAACTGTTTTTT. Encoded protein: CASSVARSINEKLFF. The full variable domain, in which reference TRBV2 and TRBJ1-4 provide the parts outside the CDR3, is EPEVTQTPSHQVTQMGQEVILRCVPISNHLYFYWYRQILGQKVEFLVSFYNNEISEKSEIFDDQFSVERPDGSNFTLKIRSTKLEDSAMYFCASSVARSINEKLFFGSGTQLSVL.

CDR3 sequence (DNA): TGTGCCAGCAGCTGGGACAGGGGCACAGATACGCAGTATTTT. It translates to CASSWDRGTDTQYF. The J gene is TRBJ2-3, the V gene TRBV7-3, with 9 nucleotides matching TRBD1. Looked up from germline, CDR1 is SGHTA and CDR2 is FQGTGA. The CDR3 spans 14 residues. Losses at the gene ends were 4 bases for V and 1 base for J; bases not matched to a gene: 0.

V gene TRBV19 combines with J gene TRBJ2-5, with 9 bases matching TRBD2. Per germline, CDR1 LNHDA and CDR2 SQIVND (reference sequence). The CDR3 contains 15 residues. V was clipped by 5 bases and J by 2 bases; unmatched bases: 6. This CDR3 is CASSVSSGDQETQYF. CDR3 sequence (DNA): TGTGCCAGTAGTGTATCTAGCGGGGATCAAGAGACCCAGTACTTC.

The chain employs TRBV7-9 and TRBJ1-4, with TRBD1 as a possible D gene (5 bases). Germline CDR1 is SEHNR and CDR2 is FQNEAQ (reference sequence). The CDR3 is made up of 14 amino acids. Trimming removed 7 bases at V and 0 bases at J, with 9 bases between. The CDR3 loop is CASTGGATNEKLFF. CDR3 nucleotides: TGTGCCAGCACGGGGGGTGCAACTAATGAAAAACTGTTTTTT.

This chain uses TRBV7-2 with TRBJ2-1, with D perhaps matching TRBD1 (5 bases). Deletions cut 3 bases from V and 8 bases from J, with 11 bases between. Looked up from germline, CDR1 is SGHTA and CDR2 is FQGNSA. The CDR3 spans 13 residues. The CDR3 DNA sequence: TGTGCCAGCAGCTTCGGACATATGTATGAGCAGTTCTTC. Translation: CASSFGHMYEQFF.

The chain links TRBV30 to TRBJ1-2; TRBD1 matches at 8 bases. J lost 4 bases, V lost 7 bases, and 8 bases had no gene match. This CDR3 has 13 amino acids. CDR1 and CDR2 from the germline V gene are GTSNPN and SVGIG (reference sequence). CDR3: CASGQGGSYGYTF. The CDR3 DNA reads TGTGCCTCCGGACAGGGTGGGAGCTATGGCTACACCTTC.

This chain links TRBV6-5 with TRBJ2-7; D is undetermined. This CDR3 contains 14 residues. Germline V gives CDR1 MNHEY, CDR2 SVGAGI. Trimming cost V 5 bases and J 0 bases, with 11 bases left between them. CDR3 sequence (DNA): TGTGCCAGCAGTCATACGACATCCTCCTACGAGCAGTACTTC. Protein sequence: CASSHTTSSYEQYF.

DNA for the CDR3: TGTGCCACCAGCAGAGACAGGGTACGCAATGAAAAACTGTTTTTT. As protein: CATSRDRVRNEKLFF. The J gene is TRBJ1-4, the V gene TRBV15; D is perhaps TRBD1 (5 bases). The germline V and J ends were trimmed by 0 bases and 5 bases, with 10 bases remaining between them. The CDR3 spans 15 residues. In germline, CDR1 is LNHNV, CDR2 YYDKDF (reference sequence).

The rearrangement links TRBV7-6 to TRBJ2-2; D perhaps matches TRBD2 (6 bases). Germline CDR1 SGHVS, CDR2 FNYEAQ. The CDR3 length is 15 residues. Trimming took 5 bases from V and 0 from J, leaving 10 bases between them. The CDR3 sequence is CASSPRDSNTGELFF. The DNA for the CDR3 is TGTGCCAGCAGCCCGCGGGACTCGAACACCGGGGAGCTGTTTTTT.

The V call is TRBV30, the J call TRBJ2-3, with 7 bases aligning to TRBD1. The CDR3 length is 14 residues. CDR1 is GTSNPN, CDR2 SVGIG, per germline (reference sequence). The trim removed 3 bases at V and 5 bases at J, leaving 8 bases unmatched. CDR3: CAWSRGLGKDTQYF. In DNA, the CDR3 is TGTGCCTGGAGCAGGGGGTTAGGTAAAGATACGCAGTATTTT.

The chain uses TRBV5-5 and TRBJ1-4; D is perhaps TRBD1 (5 bases). The CDR3 runs 17 residues. Trimming took 5 bases from V and 0 from J, leaving 17 bases between them. Germline V lookup: CDR1 SGHKS, CDR2 YYEKEE (reference sequence). The DNA of the CDR3 is TGTGCCAGCAGGCCAGGGAAAGGAGGGACAACTAATGAAAAACTGTTTTTT. This codes for CASRPGKGGTTNEKLFF.

This rearrangement joins TRBV18 to TRBJ1-3; 8 bases fit TRBD1. V trimming: 3 bases; J trimming: 2 bases; junction bases outside the gene matches: 6. The CDR3 runs 16 residues. The germline V gene has CDR1 KGHSH and CDR2 LQKENI. The CDR3 spells CASSPNRDRTGNTIYF. The DNA of the CDR3 is TGTGCCAGCTCACCTAACCGGGACAGGACTGGAAACACCATATATTTT.

The chain couples TRBV28 to TRBJ1-1; D perhaps matches TRBD1 (6 bases). Between the trimmed V and J ends, which lost 8 bases and 0 bases, there was a span of 16 bases. CDR1 and CDR2 from the germline V gene are MDHEN and SYDVKM. The CDR3 loop spans 15 amino acids. The CDR3 loop is CASCRRGLMNTEAFF. The CDR3 DNA follows: TGTGCCAGCTGCCGCAGGGGCTTGATGAACACTGAAGCTTTCTTT.